The sequence of this TCR beta chain was determined in a study of blood T cells in healthy people across ages. Study findings and constraints: Donor CMV status, an unknown factor, possibly confounded changes in expanded clonotypes. Unsorted PBMC material precluded a definitive naive versus antigen-experienced comparison.

This clonotype was recorded at least ten times. Its specificity is not known. CDR1 SGHVS and CDR2 FNYEAQ come from the germline V gene. This CDR3 spans 17 amino acids. V trimming: 2 bases; J trimming: 2 bases; junction bases outside the gene matches: 7. Next came a second PCR, run for about 7 to 12 cycles, which used a sample-barcoded 5' primer along with a J-beta primer mix. TCRdb re-called the 5' RACE reads with MiXCR, one entry per CDR3 protein. Of around 900,000 distinct CDR3 sequences listed, roughly 26% are singletons. This TCR derives from an elderly woman in good health. The material sequenced was blood. The chain employs TRBV7-6 and TRBJ2-1; 9 bases map to TRBD2. Here the CDR3 reads CASSLIMRGGTYNEQFF. CDR3 in DNA: TGTGCCAGCAGCTTAATTATGCGGGGGGGCACCTACAATGAGCAGTTCTTC.